Here is one T cell receptor (beta chain) with its context. The data are from a study of CD8 T cells in Susac syndrome. Germline lookup yields CDR1 MNHEY and CDR2 SVGAGI. This CDR3 contains 13 residues. Trimming cost V 9 bases and J 6 bases, with 15 bases left between them. The RNA input was 0.5 to 1 ug, and it was reverse transcribed with random hexamers. immunoSEQ multiplex PCR amplified TCR beta CDR3 across 54 Vbeta, 13 Jbeta. MiXCR, run by TCRdb on the immunoSEQ multiplex PCR reads, gives a single entry per CDR3 protein. The table includes 160,000 or so distinct CDR3 sequences, 85% to 95% detected once. Sequencing of TCR beta was performed on blood CD8+ T cells and on blood CD4+ T cells.

Sequenced material: CD4+ T cells from PBMCs. The source of this sequence is a human donor in good health. The chain couples TRBV6-5 to TRBJ2-1, with D perhaps TRBD2 (5 bases). This CDR3 reads CASREGRINEQFF. For the CDR3, the DNA is TGTGCCAGTCGCGAGGGCAGGATCAATGAGCAGTTCTTC.